This is a list of T cell receptor beta chains from one sample in a study of cytomegalovirus exposure and HLA in healthy donors. Assay used: immunoSEQ multiplex PCR; TCRdb lists only in-frame clones, some missing. The sample has about 41,000 clones; the top ten hold 6.2%. Sample: PBMCs. The receptor set was obtained from a man aged 30-40 years in good health and CMV-seronegative. Both conserved end residues are part of each CDR3. The order of the fields is J gene, V gene, CDR3 protein.

j_call: TRBJ2-7
v_call: TRBV7-2
cdr3_aa: CASSLDSSINNEQYF

j_call: TRBJ2-7
v_call: TRBV5-6
cdr3_aa: CASSLVGRVYEQYF

j_call: TRBJ2-3
v_call: TRBV5-4
cdr3_aa: CASSSEHNTDTQYF

j_call: TRBJ2-7
v_call: TRBV5-1
cdr3_aa: CASSKTVDASYEQYF

j_call: TRBJ2-3
v_call: TRBV18
cdr3_aa: CASSTRPSTDTQYF

j_call: TRBJ2-5
v_call: TRBV7-2
cdr3_aa: CASSPPGGRETQYF

j_call: TRBJ1-2
v_call: TRBV4-3
cdr3_aa: CASSQTGGNYGYTF

j_call: TRBJ2-7
v_call: TRBV10-3
cdr3_aa: CAISLATGLAYEQYF

j_call: TRBJ2-2
v_call: TRBV19
cdr3_aa: CASSKQGEYTGELFF

j_call: TRBJ2-7
v_call: TRBV27
cdr3_aa: CASSIRRRRDSYEQYF

j_call: TRBJ2-3
v_call: TRBV6-1
cdr3_aa: CASSEAGGGPTDTQYF

j_call: TRBJ1-5
v_call: TRBV18
cdr3_aa: CASSLGTLKGHSNQPQHF

j_call: TRBJ1-4
v_call: TRBV6-5
cdr3_aa: CASSQGTPTNEKLFF

j_call: TRBJ1-6
v_call: TRBV7-2
cdr3_aa: CASSLTDLVSPLHF

j_call: TRBJ2-3
v_call: TRBV9
cdr3_aa: CASSVVAGGRTDTQYF

j_call: TRBJ2-1
v_call: TRBV27
cdr3_aa: CASSSGLAETTMFNEQFF

j_call: TRBJ2-3
v_call: TRBV7-4
cdr3_aa: CASSLRLAGASTDTQYF

j_call: TRBJ1-1
v_call: TRBV9
cdr3_aa: CASSATQGTEAFF

j_call: TRBJ2-7
v_call: TRBV29-1
cdr3_aa: CSVEAGQFEQYF

j_call: TRBJ1-4
v_call: TRBV25-1
cdr3_aa: CASSAEGLEKLFF